The 17 T cell receptor beta chains below all came from one sample that was sequenced in a study of OX40 agonist ivuxolimab in advanced cancers. Profiled with immunoSEQ multiplex PCR; TCRdb holds only in-frame clones, not every one. The sample gives approximately 78,000 clones, 88% of which show up once; 0.95% to 1.3% is in the top ten. This sample comprised CD4+ or CD8+ T cells sorted from blood, obtained in a trial of the OX40 agonist ivuxolimab. These receptors were obtained from an adult with an advanced solid tumor such as melanoma, head and neck, liver or kidney cancer.

Concerning this clone itself: The same CDR3 is also encoded by other DNA sequences in this sample. The rearrangement uses TRBV5-1 and TRBJ1-4; possibly TRBD1 for D (5 bases). The V end lost 0 bases, the J end lost 5 bases, and 8 bases lay between the germline ends. The CDR3 covers 14 residues. Per germline, CDR1 SGHRS and CDR2 YFSETQ. The CDR3 protein is CASSLVAGNEKLFF. DNA for the CDR3: TGCGCCAGCAGCTTGGTCGCAGGGAATGAAAAACTGTTTTTT.

This clone turned up a few times. The gene calls are TRBV4-3 and TRBJ1-4; 11 nucleotides line up with TRBD1. This CDR3 is 16 amino acids long. Germline lookup yields CDR1 LGHNA and CDR2 YSLEER. Germline trimming cut 2 bases from V and 7 bases from J; bases unmatched to any gene: 6. The DNA for the CDR3 is TGCGCCAGCAGCCAAATCTTTGGGACAGGGGGTGAAAAACTGTTTTTT. It encodes CASSQIFGTGGEKLFF.

V usage is TRBV19 and J usage is TRBJ2-3, with TRBD2 matching over 8 bases. CDR1 and CDR2 from the germline V gene are LNHDA and SQIVND (reference sequence). V dropped 4 bases and J dropped 2; count of bases not matched to a gene: 8. The CDR3 consists of 16 residues. CDR3 sequence (DNA): TGTGCCAGTAGTAGAGGACTAGCATGGTCCACAGATACGCAGTATTTT. Amino acids: CASSRGLAWSTDTQYF.

The V call is TRBV9, the J call TRBJ1-6; the D gene is possibly TRBD1 (5 bases). Germline values: CDR1 SGDLS, CDR2 YYNGEE. There are 13 residues in the CDR3. With 3 bases removed from V and 10 bases from J, the gap between germline ends came to 11 bases. The CDR3 coding sequence is TGTGCCAGCAGCGGGGGGGGTGGATCACCCCTCCACTTT. This translates into CASSGGGGSPLHF.

This clone was detected only once. The V call is TRBV2, the J call TRBJ2-2; D is perhaps TRBD1 or TRBD2 (5 bases each). This CDR3 contains 15 residues. V was pared by 3 bases and J by 5 bases, with 13 bases between. Per the germline V gene, CDR1 is SNHLY and CDR2 is FYNNEI. CDR3 region: CASSEFLRGTGELFF. Written as DNA, the CDR3 is TGTGCCAGCAGTGAGTTTTTGAGGGGAACCGGGGAGCTGTTTTTT. Variable domain in full (rest from reference TRBV2 and TRBJ2-2): EPEVTQTPSHQVTQMGQEVILRCVPISNHLYFYWYRQILGQKVEFLVSFYNNEISEKSEIFDDQFSVERPDGSNFTLKIRSTKLEDSAMYFCASSEFLRGTGELFFGEGSRLTVL.

The chain couples TRBV30 to TRBJ1-1; D call uncertain. The V end lost 5 bases, the J end lost 0 bases, and 13 bases lay between the germline ends. Germline V gene data show CDR1 as GTSNPN and CDR2 as SVGIG (reference sequence). The CDR3 contains 14 residues. The CDR3 DNA follows: TGTGCCTGGGGACCTACTAATATGAACACTGAAGCTTTCTTT. Protein product: CAWGPTNMNTEAFF.

This chain joins TRBV2 and TRBJ2-7, with 10 bases matching TRBD1. The germline gives CDR1 SNHLY, CDR2 FYNNEI. The V gene end was trimmed by 5 bases and the J gene end by 4 bases; junction bases not matched to a gene: 5. The CDR3 runs 14 residues. The CDR3 DNA reads as TGTGCCAGCAGTCCAAGGACAGGGGGATACGAGCAGTACTTC. Its protein product is CASSPRTGGYEQYF. The full variable domain, with the rest looked up from reference TRBV2 and TRBJ2-7, is EPEVTQTPSHQVTQMGQEVILRCVPISNHLYFYWYRQILGQKVEFLVSFYNNEISEKSEIFDDQFSVERPDGSNFTLKIRSTKLEDSAMYFCASSPRTGGYEQYFGPGTRLTVT.

This chain uses TRBV11-2 with TRBJ2-4; possible D gene TRBD2, 5 bases. Trimming took off 3 bases at V and 5 bases at J, with 14 bases between the two ends. The CDR3 loop spans 15 amino acids. Per the germline V gene, CDR1 is SGHAT and CDR2 is FQNNGV. CDR3 in DNA: TGTGCCAGCAGCTTCCTGGCGGGCTGGGAAAACATTCAGTACTTC. It yields the protein CASSFLAGWENIQYF.

In this sample, this clone turned up a few times. V gene TRBV27 combines with J gene TRBJ1-5; D may be TRBD1 (5 bases). There are 16 residues in the CDR3. Germline lookup yields CDR1 MNHEY and CDR2 SMNVEV (reference sequence). V was pared by 3 bases and J by 2 bases, with 14 bases between. The CDR3 coding sequence is TGTGCCAGCAGTTTGATCCATGGGGGGGGCAATCAGCCCCAGCATTTT. The encoded protein is CASSLIHGGGNQPQHF.

The chain links TRBV28 to TRBJ2-2; weak D call: TRBD2 (6 bases). Germline assignment: CDR1 MDHEN and CDR2 SYDVKM. V lost 5 bases, J lost 3 bases, and 10 bases lay in between. CDR3 length equals 14 residues. Written as DNA, the CDR3 is TGTGCCAGCAGTGCGGGGTGGTACACCGGGGAGCTGTTTTTT. This sequence encodes CASSAGWYTGELFF.

The chain recombines TRBV5-4 with TRBJ2-4, with unresolved D. The germline V gene encodes CDR1 SGHNT and CDR2 YYREEE (reference sequence). The CDR3 covers 13 residues. Trimming cost V 1 base and J 7 bases, with 9 bases left between them. The CDR3 loop reads CASSLPSKNIQYF. CDR3 coding DNA: TGTGCCAGCAGCTTGCCGAGCAAGAACATTCAGTACTTC.

The rearrangement links TRBV19 to TRBJ2-5; TRBD2 is a possible D gene (5 bases). V was trimmed by 4 bases and J by 4 bases, leaving 13 bases between them. The CDR3 covers 14 residues. Looked up from germline, CDR1 is LNHDA and CDR2 is SQIVND (reference sequence). In DNA, the CDR3 is TGTGCCAGTAGTACTCGACTACAGAGAGAGACCCAGTACTTC. Translated: CASSTRLQRETQYF.

V usage is TRBV6-5 and J usage is TRBJ2-3; 9 nucleotides match TRBD2. The ends lost 4 bases at V and 3 bases at J; junction bases unmatched: 2. Germline lookup yields CDR1 MNHEY and CDR2 SVGAGI. This CDR3 is built from 14 residues. The CDR3 coding sequence is TGTGCCAGCAGTTCGACTAGCGGAACAGATACGCAGTATTTT. Protein sequence: CASSSTSGTDTQYF.

V and J are TRBV6-6 and TRBJ1-1, with 12 bases aligning to TRBD1. CDR3 size: 13 residues. With V trimmed by 7 bases and J by 5 bases, 2 bases remained unmatched. Germline assignment: CDR1 MNHNY and CDR2 SVGAGI (reference sequence). The CDR3 DNA reads TGTGCCAGCACGGGACAGGGGGCAACTGAAGCTTTCTTT. Protein product: CASTGQGATEAFF.

J is TRBJ2-1 and V is TRBV5-1, with TRBD2 as a possible D gene (6 bases). The V gene lost 5 bases and the J gene lost 6 bases, with 15 bases spanning the gap. Germline CDR1 SGHRS, CDR2 YFSETQ. The CDR3 runs 14 residues. The CDR3 here is CASSSGVRVNEQFF. DNA for the CDR3: TGCGCCAGCAGTTCGGGGGTACGAGTCAATGAGCAGTTCTTC.

The gene calls are TRBV4-1 and TRBJ2-7; TRBD1 agrees at 10 bases. This CDR3 region has 15 residues. Trimming at V came to 4 bases and at J to 4 bases, leaving 7 bases not matched to a gene. In germline, CDR1 is MGHRA, CDR2 YSYEKL. As DNA, the CDR3 is TGCGCCAGCAGCCGCGGGGGGACAGGGGTGTACGAGCAGTACTTC. It specifies CASSRGGTGVYEQYF.

The V call is TRBV5-6, the J call TRBJ2-7, with D unresolved. The CDR3 length is 14 residues. Germline-derived CDR1 and CDR2 are SGHDT and YYEEEE. Trimming cost V 0 bases and J 2 bases, with 9 bases left between them. The CDR3 nucleotides read TGTGCCAGCAGCTTGGTTCTTACGACCTACGAGCAGTACTTC. This translates into CASSLVLTTYEQYF.